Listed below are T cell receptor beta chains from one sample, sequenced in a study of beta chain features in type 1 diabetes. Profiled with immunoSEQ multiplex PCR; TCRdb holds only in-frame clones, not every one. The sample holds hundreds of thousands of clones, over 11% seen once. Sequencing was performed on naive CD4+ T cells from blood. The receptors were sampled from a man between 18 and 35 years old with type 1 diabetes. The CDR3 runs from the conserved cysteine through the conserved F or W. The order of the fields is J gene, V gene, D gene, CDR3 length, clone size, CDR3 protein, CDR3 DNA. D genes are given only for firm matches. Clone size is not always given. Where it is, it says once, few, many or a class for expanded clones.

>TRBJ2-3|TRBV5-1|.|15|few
CASSLQATYTDTQYF
TGCGCCAGCAGCTTGCAGGCTACCTACACAGATACGCAGTATTTT
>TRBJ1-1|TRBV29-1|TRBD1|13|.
CSAGTEMNTEAFF
TGCAGCGCCGGGACAGAAATGAACACTGAAGCTTTCTTT
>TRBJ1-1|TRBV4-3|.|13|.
CASSQLFESEAFF
TGCGCCAGCAGCCAACTATTCGAATCTGAAGCTTTCTTT
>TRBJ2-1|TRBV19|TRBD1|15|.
CASSIWAGQGSEQFF
TGTGCCAGTAGCATATGGGCCGGACAGGGCAGTGAGCAGTTCTTC
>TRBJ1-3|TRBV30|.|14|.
CAWSVGGTWNTIYF
TGTGCCTGGAGTGTGGGAGGCACTTGGAACACCATATATTTT
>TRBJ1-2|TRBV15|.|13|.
CATSRDSLYGYTF
TGTGCCACCAGCAGGGACAGCCTCTATGGCTACACCTTC
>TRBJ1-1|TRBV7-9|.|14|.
CASTPWGQDTEAFF
TGTGCCAGCACCCCTTGGGGACAAGACACTGAAGCTTTCTTT
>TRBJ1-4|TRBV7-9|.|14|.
CASNRRGTNEKLFF
TGTGCCAGCAACCGTCGGGGTACTAATGAAAAACTGTTTTTT
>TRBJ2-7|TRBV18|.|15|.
CASSAYARQSYEQYF
TGTGCCAGCTCAGCTTATGCGAGACAATCCTACGAGCAGTACTTC
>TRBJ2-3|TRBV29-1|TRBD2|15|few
CSVPHSGRMADTQYF
TGCAGCGTCCCCCATAGCGGGAGGATGGCAGATACGCAGTATTTT
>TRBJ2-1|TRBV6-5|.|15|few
CACPGFGGAINEQFF
TGTGCCTGCCCTGGGTTTGGGGGCGCGATTAATGAGCAGTTCTTC
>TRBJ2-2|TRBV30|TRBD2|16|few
CAWSSLAGIKSGELFF
TGTGCCTGGAGCTCCCTAGCGGGTATCAAAAGCGGGGAGCTGTTTTTT
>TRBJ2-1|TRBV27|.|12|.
CASSLLGTGPFF
TGTGCCAGCAGTTTATTAGGTACAGGGCCGTTCTTC
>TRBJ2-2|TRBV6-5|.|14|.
CASSYSRVTGELFF
TGTGCCAGCAGTTACTCCAGGGTCACCGGGGAGCTGTTTTTT
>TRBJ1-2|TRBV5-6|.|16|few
CASSFTGQALNYGYTF
TGTGCCAGCAGCTTCACCGGGCAGGCCCTTAACTATGGCTACACCTTC
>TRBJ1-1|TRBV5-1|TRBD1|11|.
CASSSTGGTPF
TGCGCCAGCAGCTCGACAGGGGGGACCCCGTTT
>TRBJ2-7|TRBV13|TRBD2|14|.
CASSQMFKTSGTYF
TGTGCCAGCAGCCAGATGTTCAAGACTAGCGGGACGTACTTC
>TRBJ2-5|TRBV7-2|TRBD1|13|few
CASTRDSQETQYF
TGTGCCAGCACCCGGGACAGCCAAGAGACCCAGTACTTC
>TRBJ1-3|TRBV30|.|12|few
CAWSVGGNTIYF
TGTGCCTGGAGTGTGGGGGGAAACACCATATATTTT
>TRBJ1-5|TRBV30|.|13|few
CALAKGNNQPQHF
TGTGCCCTAGCCAAGGGGAATAATCAGCCCCAGCATTTT
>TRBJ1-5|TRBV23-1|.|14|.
CASFGVESNQPQHF
TGCGCCAGTTTTGGGGTGGAGAGCAATCAGCCCCAGCATTTT
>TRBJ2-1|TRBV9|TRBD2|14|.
CASSVTSGNNEQFF
TGTGCCAGCAGCGTGACTAGCGGAAACAATGAGCAGTTCTTC
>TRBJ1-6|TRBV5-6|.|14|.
CASSQTTGPSPLHF
TGTGCCAGCAGCCAGACTACGGGGCCCTCACCCCTCCACTTT